The next 9 T cell receptor beta chains were all read from a single sample in a study of T cell responses to AZD1222 COVID-19 vaccine. TCRdb's copy holds only in-frame clones and misses some; the assay was immunoSEQ multiplex PCR. This sample has some 130,000 clones; roughly 89% occur once, and the top ten carry 5% to 6.5%. The material sequenced was peripheral blood, taken on day 0 of AZD1222 vaccination. The receptors stem from an adult in good health.

The chain recombines TRBV13 with TRBJ2-7; D not resolved. The CDR3 consists of 12 residues. V was pared by 3 bases and J by 7 bases, with 10 bases between. In germline, CDR1 is PRHDT, CDR2 FYEKMQ (reference sequence). The CDR3 coding sequence is TGTGCCAGCAGCTTGGCTGCTAAAGAGCAGTACTTC. This sequence encodes CASSLAAKEQYF.

The chain recombines TRBV6-2 or TRBV6-3 with TRBJ2-5; possible D gene TRBD2, 7 bases. V lost 2 bases and J 4 bases, leaving 14 bases between the germline ends. This CDR3 comprises 15 residues. The germline V gene encodes CDR1 MNHEY and CDR2 SVGEGT. CDR3 protein: CASSYLQGGGETQYF. In nucleotides, the CDR3 is TGTGCCAGCAGTTACCTGCAGGGAGGGGGAGAGACCCAGTACTTC.

The rearrangement links TRBV6-5 to TRBJ1-4; 9 bases are shared with TRBD1. Germline CDR1 reads MNHEY; CDR2 reads SVGAGI. V lost 6 bases and J lost 7; bases outside the gene matches: 6. This CDR3 is built from 14 residues. The CDR3 nucleotides read TGTGCCAGCAGCGGACAGGGGAGGTTTGAAAAACTGTTTTTT. It is translated as CASSGQGRFEKLFF.

The chain employs TRBV2 and TRBJ1-2; possibly TRBD1 for D (6 bases). V shed 1 base and J shed 4 bases, with 10 bases lying between them. The CDR3 totals 14 residues. CDR1 is SNHLY and CDR2 is FYNNEI in the germline V gene. CDR3 coding DNA: TGTGCCAGCAGTGAAGATGGGGGGGCCTATGGCTACACCTTC. This sequence encodes CASSEDGGAYGYTF. The full variable domain, in which reference TRBV2 and TRBJ1-2 provide the parts outside the CDR3, is EPEVTQTPSHQVTQMGQEVILRCVPISNHLYFYWYRQILGQKVEFLVSFYNNEISEKSEIFDDQFSVERPDGSNFTLKIRSTKLEDSAMYFCASSEDGGAYGYTFGSGTRLTVV.

The chain uses TRBV6-5 and TRBJ1-1; 7 nucleotides match TRBD1. The germline gives CDR1 MNHEY, CDR2 SVGAGI. The CDR3 covers 14 residues. The junction had 9 bases not matched to a gene; V was cut back by 7 bases and J by 4 bases. The CDR3 coding sequence is TGTGCCAGCAAAAAGGGGGCCGGGAGCACTGAAGCTTTCTTT. It is translated as CASKKGAGSTEAFF.

The chain uses TRBV7-9 and TRBJ1-6; D ambiguous. CDR1 and CDR2 (germline): SEHNR, FQNEAQ (reference sequence). V gave up 3 bases and J gave up 7 bases, with 4 bases separating them. The CDR3 totals 12 residues. CDR3 sequence reads: CASSFLNSPLHF. Here the CDR3 DNA reads TGTGCCAGCAGCTTCCTGAATTCACCCCTCCACTTT.

The chain carries TRBV9 and TRBJ1-2; 10 positions match TRBD1. The germline V gene encodes CDR1 SGDLS and CDR2 YYNGEE. The CDR3 length is 16 residues. Trimming took 2 bases from V and 3 from J; bases not matched to a gene: 7. CDR3 sequence reads: CASSVGSGQGHYGYTF. The CDR3 DNA reads as TGTGCCAGCAGCGTGGGTTCGGGACAGGGGCACTATGGCTACACCTTC.

The rearrangement joins TRBV15 to TRBJ2-4, with 7 bases identical to TRBD2. CDR1 and CDR2 (germline): LNHNV, YYDKDF (reference sequence). After removal of 0 bases from V and 5 bases from J, the junction contained 7 bases not matched to a gene. This CDR3 spans 16 amino acids. The DNA for the CDR3 is TGTGCCACCAGCAGAGATGGGTCTGCGGGGGAAAACATTCAGTACTTC. This gives the protein CATSRDGSAGENIQYF.

V usage is TRBV30 and J usage is TRBJ1-1; possibly TRBD1 for D (5 bases). The germline V gene encodes CDR1 GTSNPN and CDR2 SVGIG (reference sequence). V was clipped by 5 bases and J by 1 base, with 8 bases between them. CDR3 length: 12 amino acids. The CDR3 is CAWSGGNTEAFF. CDR3 nucleotide sequence: TGTGCCTGGTCGGGGGGGAACACTGAAGCTTTCTTT.